The rows below give T cell receptor beta chains drawn from one sample of a study of shared T cell receptors in the human thymus. Profiling relied on immunoSEQ multiplex PCR, and the TCRdb table lists in-frame clones only, not all of them. Found here are some 400,000 clones, 95% of them singletons; the top ten hold roughly 0.021%. Source material: thymocytes. The receptor set was obtained from a human donor. Each CDR3 is given with its conserved first and last residue. The D gene is left open where the match is weak. For some rows the clone size is stated as once, few or many, or as a class when expanded; others skip it.

V gene: TRBV4-2
J gene: TRBJ2-7
clone size: .
D gene: TRBD2
CDR3 DNA: TGTGCCAGCAGCCAAGATAGTACTAGCGGGAGAGCGCGGTACGAGCAGTACTTC
CDR3 protein: CASSQDSTSGRARYEQYF

V gene: TRBV28
J gene: TRBJ2-7
clone size: .
D gene: .
CDR3 DNA: TGTGCCAGCAGTTTAAGTAAGGGGTTTTTCTACGAGCAGTACTTC
CDR3 protein: CASSLSKGFFYEQYF

V gene: TRBV10-3
J gene: TRBJ2-7
clone size: .
D gene: .
CDR3 DNA: TGTGCCATCAGTCGAGAACAGGGTCACGAGCAGTACTTC
CDR3 protein: CAISREQGHEQYF

V gene: TRBV11-2
J gene: TRBJ1-2
clone size: once
D gene: .
CDR3 DNA: TGTGCCAGCAGCCCCGACACGGAGATAGTCCGTAACTATGGCTACACCTTC
CDR3 protein: CASSPDTEIVRNYGYTF

V gene: TRBV6-5
J gene: TRBJ1-2
clone size: .
D gene: .
CDR3 DNA: TGTGCCAGCAGTTACTCGCCCACTATACTCTATGGCTACACCTTC
CDR3 protein: CASSYSPTILYGYTF

V gene: TRBV5-1
J gene: TRBJ2-3
clone size: .
D gene: TRBD2
CDR3 DNA: TGCGCCAGCAGCTTAGGCCTAGCGGGCCACGATACGCAGTATTTT
CDR3 protein: CASSLGLAGHDTQYF

V gene: TRBV2
J gene: TRBJ1-1
clone size: .
D gene: .
CDR3 DNA: TGTGCCAGCAGGGGGGGGACCGGTCAAGATAACACTGAAGCTTTCTTT
CDR3 protein: CASRGGTGQDNTEAFF

V gene: TRBV18
J gene: TRBJ2-3
clone size: once
D gene: TRBD2
CDR3 DNA: TGTGCCAGCTCACCACCGGAAGAACTAGCGGGAGATTCAGATACGCAGTATTTT
CDR3 protein: CASSPPEELAGDSDTQYF

V gene: TRBV30
J gene: TRBJ2-5
clone size: .
D gene: .
CDR3 DNA: TGTGCCTGGAGGCCGGACAGCCAAGAGACCCAGTACTTC
CDR3 protein: CAWRPDSQETQYF

V gene: TRBV29-1
J gene: TRBJ2-7
clone size: .
D gene: TRBD2
CDR3 DNA: TGCAGCGTAAAGTATCCCGGGACTAGCTCCTACGAGCAGTACTTC
CDR3 protein: CSVKYPGTSSYEQYF

V gene: TRBV6-5
J gene: TRBJ1-2
clone size: once
D gene: TRBD1
CDR3 DNA: TGTGCCAGCAGTTACTCGGGACAGGGGGTCTATGGCTACACCTTC
CDR3 protein: CASSYSGQGVYGYTF

V gene: TRBV4-2
J gene: TRBJ2-1
clone size: .
D gene: TRBD2
CDR3 DNA: TGTGCCAGCAGCCAAGAGGGACTAGCGGGAGGTTGGCGCAATGAGCAGTTCTTC
CDR3 protein: CASSQEGLAGGWRNEQFF

V gene: TRBV7-6
J gene: TRBJ1-2
clone size: .
D gene: .
CDR3 DNA: TGTGCCAGCAGCTCGGCGACAGCGGGCTACACCTTC
CDR3 protein: CASSSATAGYTF

V gene: TRBV7-8
J gene: TRBJ1-1
clone size: once
D gene: TRBD1
CDR3 DNA: TGTGCCAGCAGCCTCTTAAGGACAGGACCTGAAGCTTTCTTT
CDR3 protein: CASSLLRTGPEAFF

V gene: TRBV19
J gene: TRBJ2-1
clone size: .
D gene: .
CDR3 DNA: TGTGCCAGTATCGCTATAGTGGATGAGCAGTTCTTC
CDR3 protein: CASIAIVDEQFF

V gene: TRBV6-1
J gene: TRBJ2-2
clone size: .
D gene: .
CDR3 DNA: TGTGCCAGCAGTACCTGGGGGGGGGAGCTGTTTTTT
CDR3 protein: CASSTWGGELFF

V gene: TRBV9
J gene: TRBJ2-2
clone size: .
D gene: .
CDR3 DNA: TGTGCCAGCAGCCCCTGGCATTTCAGGGGTGGGGAGCTGTTTTTT
CDR3 protein: CASSPWHFRGGELFF

V gene: TRBV6-1
J gene: TRBJ2-3
clone size: once
D gene: TRBD2
CDR3 DNA: TGTGCCAGCAGTGGCTGGACTAGCGGGGGGTCAGATACGCAGTATTTT
CDR3 protein: CASSGWTSGGSDTQYF

V gene: TRBV6-1
J gene: TRBJ1-5
clone size: .
D gene: .
CDR3 DNA: TGTGCCAGCAGTGAAGGGATAGAGGGCAGAAGCAATCAGCCCCAGCATTTT
CDR3 protein: CASSEGIEGRSNQPQHF

V gene: TRBV4-2
J gene: TRBJ1-4
clone size: few
D gene: .
CDR3 DNA: TGTGCCAGCAGCCAAGAGGGGGGAATTATGGCTAATGAAAAACTGTTTTTT
CDR3 protein: CASSQEGGIMANEKLFF

V gene: TRBV7-9
J gene: TRBJ2-7
clone size: .
D gene: .
CDR3 DNA: TGTGCCAGCAGCTTCCCCAGCGTCTCCTACGAGCAGTACTTC
CDR3 protein: CASSFPSVSYEQYF

V gene: TRBV6-5
J gene: TRBJ2-1
clone size: .
D gene: .
CDR3 DNA: TGTGCCAGCAGTTACTCGATAGCGAATACCTACAATGAGCAGTTCTTC
CDR3 protein: CASSYSIANTYNEQFF

V gene: TRBV20-1
J gene: TRBJ2-7
clone size: .
D gene: .
CDR3 DNA: TGCAGTGCCCTGACGGGATACGAGCAGTACTTC
CDR3 protein: CSALTGYEQYF

V gene: TRBV18
J gene: TRBJ1-1
clone size: .
D gene: TRBD1
CDR3 DNA: TGTGCCAGCTCACTGGACAGGGCTAACTTGAACACTGAAGCTTTCTTT
CDR3 protein: CASSLDRANLNTEAFF

V gene: TRBV18
J gene: TRBJ2-7
clone size: once
D gene: .
CDR3 DNA: TGTGCCAGCTCACCACCGGGGTGGGGGCGCTATCTCGAGCAGTACTTC
CDR3 protein: CASSPPGWGRYLEQYF

V gene: TRBV6-4
J gene: TRBJ2-3
clone size: .
D gene: .
CDR3 DNA: TGTGCCAGCAGTGACTCGGGGGCTGCGACGCAGTATTTT
CDR3 protein: CASSDSGAATQYF

V gene: TRBV28
J gene: TRBJ2-7
clone size: .
D gene: .
CDR3 DNA: TGTGCCAGCAGTTTACCCATGAAAAGAGCTCCGAGGGAGCAGTACTTC
CDR3 protein: CASSLPMKRAPREQYF

V gene: TRBV6-1
J gene: TRBJ1-5
clone size: .
D gene: .
CDR3 DNA: TGTGCCAGCAGTGCGCGGGGTTTTTGTAATCAGCCCCAGCATTTT
CDR3 protein: CASSARGFCNQPQHF

V gene: TRBV5-1
J gene: TRBJ2-3
clone size: .
D gene: TRBD2
CDR3 DNA: TGCGCCAGCAGCTTGGATGCGGGAGAGCGGACAGATACGCAGTATTTT
CDR3 protein: CASSLDAGERTDTQYF

V gene: TRBV27
J gene: TRBJ2-2
clone size: .
D gene: TRBD2
CDR3 DNA: TGTGCCAGCAGTACAGGACTAGCGGGATCCGGGGAGCTGTTTTTT
CDR3 protein: CASSTGLAGSGELFF

V gene: TRBV2
J gene: TRBJ2-2
clone size: .
D gene: TRBD2
CDR3 DNA: TGTGCCAGCAGTCGGAAACTAGCGGGAGAAAGTTCCGGGGAGCTGTTTTTT
CDR3 protein: CASSRKLAGESSGELFF

V gene: TRBV19
J gene: TRBJ1-5
clone size: .
D gene: TRBD1
CDR3 DNA: TGTGCCAGTACCCCGCGAAGAGGGGGCAAATCGAATCAGCCCCAGCATTTT
CDR3 protein: CASTPRRGGKSNQPQHF

V gene: TRBV5-8
J gene: TRBJ2-3
clone size: .
D gene: .
CDR3 DNA: TGTGCCAGCAGCTTGGGTGGGGTTCTAGATACGCAGTATTTT
CDR3 protein: CASSLGGVLDTQYF

V gene: TRBV5-5
J gene: TRBJ2-3
clone size: .
D gene: .
CDR3 DNA: TGTGCCAGCAGCTTCAGTGGTACGCAGTATTTT
CDR3 protein: CASSFSGTQYF

V gene: TRBV11-2
J gene: TRBJ1-2
clone size: .
D gene: .
CDR3 DNA: TGTGCCAGCAGCCGAAATAAGCATACTAAGACAGACTTCTATGGCTACACCTTC
CDR3 protein: CASSRNKHTKTDFYGYTF

V gene: TRBV4-3
J gene: TRBJ2-1
clone size: .
D gene: TRBD2
CDR3 DNA: TGCGCCAGCAGCCAAGAGACTAGCGGGAGGTTTTGTGAGCAGTTCTTC
CDR3 protein: CASSQETSGRFCEQFF

V gene: TRBV5-1
J gene: TRBJ2-7
clone size: .
D gene: TRBD2
CDR3 DNA: TGCCCCGAACCCCCCGGGACTAGTTGCTACGAGCAGTACTTC
CDR3 protein: CPEPPGTSCYEQYF

V gene: TRBV27
J gene: TRBJ2-7
clone size: .
D gene: .
CDR3 DNA: TGTGCCAGCAGTTCCCTTACCCCTAGAGTTTCCTACGAGCAGTACTTC
CDR3 protein: CASSSLTPRVSYEQYF

V gene: TRBV15
J gene: TRBJ2-5
clone size: .
D gene: .
CDR3 DNA: TGTGCCACCAGCAGACGTCGAGTACGAGAGACCCAGTACTTC
CDR3 protein: CATSRRRVRETQYF

V gene: TRBV4-1
J gene: TRBJ1-1
clone size: .
D gene: .
CDR3 DNA: TGCGCCAGCAGCCAAGTTAAGGGGGAAAGGGACACTGAAGCTTTCTTT
CDR3 protein: CASSQVKGERDTEAFF

V gene: TRBV6-5
J gene: TRBJ2-3
clone size: .
D gene: TRBD2
CDR3 DNA: TGTGCCAGCAGTTATGGCGGGAGAAGCGCAGATACGCAGTATTTT
CDR3 protein: CASSYGGRSADTQYF

V gene: TRBV6-5
J gene: TRBJ1-1
clone size: .
D gene: TRBD1
CDR3 DNA: TGTGCCAGCAGTTACACCCCGGGACAGTTGAACACTGAAGCTTTCTTT
CDR3 protein: CASSYTPGQLNTEAFF

V gene: TRBV7-9
J gene: TRBJ2-5
clone size: once
D gene: TRBD2
CDR3 DNA: TGTGCCAGCAGCTTCGGGACTAGCGGGAGGGCCAGACAGCAAGAGACCCAGTACTTC
CDR3 protein: CASSFGTSGRARQQETQYF

V gene: TRBV7-2
J gene: TRBJ1-2
clone size: .
D gene: .
CDR3 DNA: TGTGCCAGCAGCTTTACCCCTTGGCCGGGGGCCTATGGCTACACCTTC
CDR3 protein: CASSFTPWPGAYGYTF

V gene: TRBV5-6
J gene: TRBJ2-1
clone size: .
D gene: TRBD1
CDR3 DNA: TGTGCCAGCAGCTTGGGAGGGGGCCCGGTGTACGTGCAGTTCTTC
CDR3 protein: CASSLGGGPVYVQFF

V gene: TRBV7-9
J gene: TRBJ2-1
clone size: .
D gene: .
CDR3 DNA: TGTGCCAGCAGCTTTCCTTTCGGGGCGAAGTGTGAGCAGTTCTTC
CDR3 protein: CASSFPFGAKCEQFF

V gene: TRBV13
J gene: TRBJ2-1
clone size: .
D gene: TRBD2
CDR3 DNA: TGTGCCAGCAGCTCCAGCGGGGGATCGTTCTTC
CDR3 protein: CASSSSGGSFF

V gene: TRBV29-1
J gene: TRBJ1-1
clone size: .
D gene: .
CDR3 DNA: TGCAGCTCCGTGGGGGGCGAGTTCCATGAAGCTTTCTTT
CDR3 protein: CSSVGGEFHEAFF

V gene: TRBV28
J gene: TRBJ2-7
clone size: .
D gene: TRBD1
CDR3 DNA: TGTGCCAGCAATTTGGACAGGGGGGCCTACGAGCAGTACTTC
CDR3 protein: CASNLDRGAYEQYF

V gene: TRBV28
J gene: TRBJ1-5
clone size: .
D gene: TRBD1
CDR3 DNA: TGTGCCAGCAGTTCAGACAGGGTACAGGGCGGTTTCTGTCAGCCCCAGCATTTT
CDR3 protein: CASSSDRVQGGFCQPQHF

V gene: TRBV29-1
J gene: TRBJ2-7
clone size: .
D gene: .
CDR3 DNA: TGCAGCGTTGTGCTGGGGAGGGAGCAGTACTTC
CDR3 protein: CSVVLGREQYF

V gene: TRBV28
J gene: TRBJ2-7
clone size: .
D gene: TRBD2
CDR3 DNA: TGTGCCAGCAGCCTGGGACTAGCGGGATACGAGCAGTACTTC
CDR3 protein: CASSLGLAGYEQYF

V gene: TRBV4-3
J gene: TRBJ2-2
clone size: once
D gene: .
CDR3 DNA: TGCGCCAGCAGCCAAGAAAGTCGAGAGTACACCGGGGAGCTGTTTTTT
CDR3 protein: CASSQESREYTGELFF

V gene: TRBV9
J gene: TRBJ2-1
clone size: .
D gene: .
CDR3 DNA: TGTGCCAGCAGCGTAATGGAGGGAGCTGGCAATGAGCAGTTCTTC
CDR3 protein: CASSVMEGAGNEQFF

V gene: TRBV19
J gene: TRBJ1-1
clone size: .
D gene: .
CDR3 DNA: TGTGCCAGTAGTATACACACGTCGGGCCCCAAGGCACATACTGAAGCTTTCTTT
CDR3 protein: CASSIHTSGPKAHTEAFF

V gene: TRBV6-5
J gene: TRBJ2-3
clone size: few
D gene: .
CDR3 DNA: TGTGCCAGCAGTTACTCGGAGGGGGCCAGCACAGATACGCAGTATTTT
CDR3 protein: CASSYSEGASTDTQYF

V gene: TRBV7-3
J gene: TRBJ2-3
clone size: once
D gene: .
CDR3 DNA: TGTGCCAGCAGCCCGGGGAGAGCTTGGACAGATACGCAGTATTTT
CDR3 protein: CASSPGRAWTDTQYF